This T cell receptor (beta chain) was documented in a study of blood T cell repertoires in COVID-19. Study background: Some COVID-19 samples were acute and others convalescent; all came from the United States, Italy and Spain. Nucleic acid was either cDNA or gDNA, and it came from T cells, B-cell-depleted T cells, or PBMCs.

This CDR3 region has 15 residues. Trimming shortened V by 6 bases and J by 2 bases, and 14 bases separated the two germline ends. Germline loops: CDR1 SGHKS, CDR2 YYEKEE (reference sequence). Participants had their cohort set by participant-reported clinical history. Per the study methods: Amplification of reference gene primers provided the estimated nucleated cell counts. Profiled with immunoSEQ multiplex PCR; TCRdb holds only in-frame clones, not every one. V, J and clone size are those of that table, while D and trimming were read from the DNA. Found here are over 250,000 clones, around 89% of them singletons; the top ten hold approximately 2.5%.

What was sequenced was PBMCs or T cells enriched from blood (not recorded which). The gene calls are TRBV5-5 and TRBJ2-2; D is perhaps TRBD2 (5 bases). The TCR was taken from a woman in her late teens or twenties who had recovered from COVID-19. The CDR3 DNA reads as TGTGCCAGCATCTTAATGGGGAGAAACACCGGGGAGCTGTTTTTT. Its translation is CASILMGRNTGELFF.